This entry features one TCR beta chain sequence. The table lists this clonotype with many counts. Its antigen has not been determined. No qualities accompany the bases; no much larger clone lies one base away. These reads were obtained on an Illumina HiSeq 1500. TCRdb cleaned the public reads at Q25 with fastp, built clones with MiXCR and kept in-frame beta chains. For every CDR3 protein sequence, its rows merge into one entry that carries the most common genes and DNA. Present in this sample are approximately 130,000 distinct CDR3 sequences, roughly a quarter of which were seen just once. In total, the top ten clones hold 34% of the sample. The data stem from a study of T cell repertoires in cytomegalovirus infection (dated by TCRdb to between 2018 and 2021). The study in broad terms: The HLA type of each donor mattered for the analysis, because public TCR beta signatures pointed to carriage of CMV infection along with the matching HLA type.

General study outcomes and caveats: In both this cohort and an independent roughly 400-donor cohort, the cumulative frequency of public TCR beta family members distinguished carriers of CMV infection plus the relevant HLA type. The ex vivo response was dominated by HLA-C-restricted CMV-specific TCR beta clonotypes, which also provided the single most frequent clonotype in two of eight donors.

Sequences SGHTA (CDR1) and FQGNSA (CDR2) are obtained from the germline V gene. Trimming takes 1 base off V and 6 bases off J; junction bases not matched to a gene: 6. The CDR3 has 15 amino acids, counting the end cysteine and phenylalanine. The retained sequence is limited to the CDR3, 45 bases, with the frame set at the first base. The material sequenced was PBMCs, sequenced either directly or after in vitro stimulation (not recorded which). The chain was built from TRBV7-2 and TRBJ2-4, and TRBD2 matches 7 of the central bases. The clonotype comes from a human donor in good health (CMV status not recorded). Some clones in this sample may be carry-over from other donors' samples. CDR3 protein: CASSLEGSGPNIQYF. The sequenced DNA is TGTGCCAGCAGCTTAGAGGGTAGCGGGCCAAACATTCAGTACTTC.